The next 2 T cell receptor beta chains were all read from a single sample in a study of blood T cells in healthy people across ages. The use of a sample-barcoded 5' primer and a J-beta primer mix characterized a second PCR of about 7 to 12 cycles. TCRdb ran MiXCR on the 5' RACE reads and lists one entry per CDR3 protein. The sample holds fewer than 1,000,000 distinct CDR3 sequences; approximately 44% are singletons and the top ten take roughly 19%. Sequencing was carried out using blood. Every receptor here comes from a man aged 55-75 years in good health.

This clonotype was seen only a few times. The rearrangement uses TRBV5-1 and TRBJ2-1; possible D gene TRBD2, 6 bases. The germline gives CDR1 SGHRS, CDR2 YFSETQ. Trimming pared 0 bases from V and 4 bases from J, leaving 14 bases between. There are 16 residues in the CDR3. CDR3 amino acids: CASSLAVGGTYNEQFF. The CDR3 DNA sequence: TGCGCCAGCAGCTTGGCGGTTGGGGGGACTTACAATGAGCAGTTCTTC.

This clonotype was detected only a few times. The chain carries TRBV20-1 and TRBJ1-4, with unresolved D. V was cut by 0 bases and J by 4 bases, with 12 bases left in between. This CDR3 is built from 15 residues. From germline, CDR1 is DFQATT and CDR2 SNEGSKA (reference sequence). The CDR3 is CSARDQRQYNEKLFF. In DNA form, the CDR3 reads TGCAGTGCTAGAGATCAGAGACAATATAATGAAAAACTGTTTTTT.